This T cell receptor (beta chain) comes out of a study of shared clonotypes between healthy human individuals (dated by TCRdb to 2020 to 2022). For context, the study as a whole: The cohort included three men and a couple of women between 18 and 49 years of age. Per donor, three plates each were used for CD4 naive and CD4 memory, two for CD8 naive, and one for CD8 memory. To increase sequencing depth and limit assay-specific biases, TCR repertoire library preparation and sequencing were carried out by different laboratories using diverse techniques. Leukapheresis yielded between about 0.9 and 10 billion PBMCs per donor. To estimate repertoire size and how much clonotypes are shared between individuals, the study performed deep sequencing of blood TCR repertoires from a handful of healthy adults. Beyond this particular receptor, the publication reports: Pairwise subsampling indicated that sequencing depth was expected to affect the degree of clonotype sharing among donors. Rarefaction of sorted-subset datasets indicated incomplete sequencing despite the large sequencing depth. When several donors were compared, the shared fraction of clonotypes was approximately 5% for naive CD4, around 3.5% for naive CD8, roughly 2.3% for memory CD4, and under 0.5% for memory CD8. Sampling was restricted to blood, and TCR repertoires in tissues likely differ from the TCR repertoires found in blood. Naive subsets generally had larger estimated clonotype richness than memory subsets did. Compared with non-shared clonotypes, the clonotypes found in all four sorted-subset donors had higher generation probabilities. Because the study included a small number of donors, the genetic and exposure-history diversity represented was limited.

Concerning this clone: The clone's antigen remains unknown. The input lacks base qualities; no much larger clone sits a single base away.

Using the deep immunoSEQ assay, multiplex PCR amplified TCR CDR3 regions from genomic DNA. Extracted genomic DNA from each cell subset was distributed evenly across all wells of several immunoSEQ 96-well plates, and each plate was treated as a replicate. Each replicate PCR for sorted subsets received approximately 220 ng genomic DNA, equal to roughly 30,000 T cell genomes. Purified libraries were quantified with a Qubit 3.0 fluorometer, sized on a Bioanalyzer 2100, and re-quantified with the KAPA Library Quantification kit. A separate single-read 150-cycle Illumina NextSeq 550 flow cell was used to sequence each immunoSEQ 96-well plate. The original pipeline was this. Because only junctional sequences without quality scores were contained in the immunoSEQ output, filtering matching that applied to full-length reads could not be performed. To assign V/J genes and CDR3, sequences were annotated using PyIR, a Python wrapper for IgBLAST v1.9, with IMGT germline references. Any read was removed if the V/J assignment was weak (E-value above 1e-6), the CDR3 was missing, or the read contained stop codons, out-of-frame junctions, or ambiguous translated residues. V3J clonotypes were defined as sequences sharing an identical inferred V gene, J gene, and CDR3 amino acid sequence. To compute the percentage overlap between repertoires, the number of shared unique clonotypes was divided by the size of the smaller repertoire. Richness of each repertoire was evaluated using RTK rarefaction, the Chao1 estimator, and Recon v2.1 estimates of unobserved clonotypes. Generation probabilities for all TCRbeta clonotypes obtained by the gDNA method from four donors were computed using OLGA. TCRdb's version of the immuneACCESS table is confined to in-frame rearrangements and falls short of the full clone set. An unresolved V gene accounts for under half of the shortfall where checked; the remainder is of unknown origin. Clonal size and the V and J genes are those of that table, whereas D and trimming came from the DNA. The sample data list approximately 2.3 million clones, and just over 90% of these were observed just once. Of the sample, 0.39% is held by the ten largest clones.

The donors were healthy, HIV-negative adults with no recently reported acute infections or vaccinations. All donors were Caucasian adults living in Nashville, Tennessee, USA. CD4+ T cells were enriched through magnetic negative selection, after which naive cells were positively selected on CD45RA and the remaining negative fraction served as the memory subset. Blood was collected by leukapheresis, and PBMCs were isolated by Ficoll-Histopaque density gradient centrifugation and then cryopreserved in liquid nitrogen vapor phase. Purity and quantity of every magnetically sorted T cell population were checked by analytical flow cytometry. From each sorted fraction, genomic DNA was isolated and quantified by UV absorbance on a Nanodrop 2000c. The sequence derives from a man between 18 and 29 years old in good health. Some clones in this sample may be carry-over from other donors' samples. Sequenced input: naive CD4+ T cells from PBMCs. Per the publication, the cell subset or site label means: CD45RA+ positively selected.

The DNA is TGTGCCAGCTCACCACCGAGGGACAGGAACACTGAAGCTTTCTTT. It translates to CASSPPRDRNTEAFF. The receptor chain draws on TRBV18 and TRBJ1-1; 7 junctional bases match TRBD1. Taken from the germline V gene, the CDR1 and CDR2 loops are KGHSH and LQKENI. V trim: 0 bases; J trim: 1 base; unmatched bases: 2. The CDR3 runs 15 amino acids, cysteine and phenylalanine included. Just CDR3 DNA is preserved here, 45 bases in frame from base 1.